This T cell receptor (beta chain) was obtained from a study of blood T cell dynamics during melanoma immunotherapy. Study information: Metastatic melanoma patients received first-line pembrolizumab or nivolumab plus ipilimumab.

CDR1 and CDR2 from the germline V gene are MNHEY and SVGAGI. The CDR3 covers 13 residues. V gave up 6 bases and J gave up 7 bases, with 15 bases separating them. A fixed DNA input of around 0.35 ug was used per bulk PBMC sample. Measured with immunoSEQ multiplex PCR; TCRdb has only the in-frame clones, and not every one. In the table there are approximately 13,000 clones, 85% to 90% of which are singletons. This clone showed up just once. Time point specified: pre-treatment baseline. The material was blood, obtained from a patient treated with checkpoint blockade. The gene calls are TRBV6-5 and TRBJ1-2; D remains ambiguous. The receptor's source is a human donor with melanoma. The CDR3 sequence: CASRPGSPSGYTF. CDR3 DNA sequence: TGTGCCAGCAGACCCGGGTCCCCTTCTGGCTACACCTTC.